The 9 T cell receptor beta chains in this list originate from one sample, sequenced in a study of cytomegalovirus exposure and HLA in healthy donors. The primer mix had 60 Vbeta and 13 Jbeta primers. The assay was immunoSEQ multiplex PCR, and TCRdb's table has in-frame clones only and misses some. The table includes about 140,000 clones, roughly four fifths detected once. Sequencing was carried out using PBMCs. These receptors were obtained from a man between 18 and 29 years old in good health and CMV-seropositive.

The J gene is TRBJ1-5, the V gene TRBV30; possibly TRBD1 for D (6 bases). The CDR3 has 15 amino acids. Trimming pared 4 bases from V and 0 bases from J, leaving 13 bases between. The V gene's germline CDR1 is GTSNPN and CDR2 SVGIG (reference sequence). The CDR3 here is CAWTVGAYSNQPQHF. The CDR3 nucleotides read TGTGCCTGGACGGTGGGGGCGTATAGCAATCAGCCCCAGCATTTT.

On this clone itself: Mismatch with germline at one junction end may stem from a read error. The same CDR3 arises from other DNA sequences in this sample as well. The chain joins TRBV5-1 to TRBJ2-2; perhaps TRBD1 as D (7 bases). Germline V gene data show CDR1 as SGHRS and CDR2 as YFSETQ. The CDR3 totals 14 residues. For the CDR3, the DNA is TGCGCCAGTAGCTTGGAGGGGGCTCCCGGGGAGCTGTTTTTT. Translating gives CASSLEGAPGELFF.

The J gene is TRBJ2-1, the V gene TRBV4-1; D is undetermined. V lost 4 bases to trimming and J lost 7 bases, with 14 bases between them. The CDR3 length is 14 residues. In germline, CDR1 is MGHRA, CDR2 YSYEKL. The CDR3 is CASSLSERGNEQFF. The CDR3 bases are TGCGCCAGCAGCCTTTCGGAGAGAGGAAATGAGCAGTTCTTC.

The rearrangement uses TRBV19 and TRBJ2-7; 8 bases fit TRBD1. This CDR3 is built from 11 residues. The V gene's germline CDR1 is LNHDA and CDR2 SQIVND (reference sequence). V was clipped by 9 bases and J by 5 bases; unmatched bases: 3. CDR3 protein: CASLQGDEQYF. In DNA, the CDR3 is TGTGCCAGCTTACAGGGGGACGAGCAGTACTTC.

V gene TRBV28 combines with J gene TRBJ2-7; D possibly corresponds to TRBD2 (5 bases). There are 17 residues in the CDR3. The V gene lost 5 bases and the J gene lost 1 base, with 21 bases spanning the gap. The germline CDR1 and CDR2 sequences are MDHEN and SYDVKM. CDR3 protein: CASSPLEDLKLSYEQYF. CDR3 DNA sequence: TGTGCCAGCAGTCCCCTGGAGGACCTTAAGCTATCCTACGAGCAGTACTTC. The full variable domain, with the rest looked up from reference TRBV28 and TRBJ2-7, is DVKVTQSSRYLVKRTGEKVFLECVQDMDHENMFWYRQDPGLGLRLIYFSYDVKMKEKGDIPEGYSVSREKKERFSLILESASTNQTSMYLCASSPLEDLKLSYEQYFGPGTRLTVT.

This rearrangement joins TRBV28 to TRBJ1-5; tentatively, D is TRBD1 (5 bases). Trimming took 7 bases from V and 7 from J, leaving 11 bases between them. The CDR3 spans 12 residues. Germline assignment: CDR1 MDHEN and CDR2 SYDVKM. CDR3 sequence reads: CASTGLGQPQHF. CDR3 nucleotide sequence: TGTGCCAGCACAGGGCTCGGACAGCCCCAGCATTTT.

The V gene is TRBV5-4, the J gene TRBJ2-2, with 13 bases matching TRBD2. Trimming cost V 0 bases and J 2 bases; bases outside gene matches: 1. There are 17 residues in the CDR3. Per germline, CDR1 SGHNT and CDR2 YYREEE (reference sequence). The CDR3 here is CASSLGLAGGNTGELFF. CDR3 coding DNA: TGTGCCAGCAGCTTGGGACTAGCGGGAGGTAACACCGGGGAGCTGTTTTTT.

The chain combines TRBV15 with TRBJ1-6, with a possible D match to TRBD1 (6 bases). V lost 5 bases to trimming and J lost 0 bases, with 11 bases between them. Germline CDR1 and CDR2: LNHNV and YYDKDF (reference sequence). The CDR3 is 16 amino acids. This CDR3 reads CATSWGQSSYNSPLHF. The CDR3 bases are TGTGCCACCAGCTGGGGGCAAAGCTCCTATAATTCACCCCTCCACTTT.

In this sample, this clone turned up once. This chain uses TRBV4-1 with TRBJ2-7, with 9 positions matching TRBD1. Trimming at V came to 1 base and at J to 5 bases, leaving 6 bases not matched to a gene. This CDR3 has 15 amino acids. CDR1 is MGHRA, CDR2 YSYEKL, per germline. CDR3 sequence: CASSQVTGTGNEQYF. CDR3 DNA sequence: TGCGCCAGCAGCCAAGTTACAGGGACAGGGAACGAGCAGTACTTC.